Below, one T cell receptor beta chain is given with its context. The data belong to a study of blood T cell repertoires in COVID-19. Data came from immunoSEQ multiplex PCR; TCRdb stores just in-frame clones and leaves some out. The repertoire holds 200,000 to 250,000 clones, around 87% seen once, with roughly 1.6% in the top ten. This receptor was taken from a woman in her 50s who had recovered from COVID-19. Sequencing was carried out using PBMCs or T cells enriched from blood (not recorded which).

In DNA, the CDR3 is TGTGCCAGTAGATTAGCGGGAGGGGGGTACAATGAGCAGTTCTTC. This codes for CASRLAGGGYNEQFF. V and J are TRBV19 and TRBJ2-1; 11 bases match TRBD2. Germline V gives CDR1 LNHDA, CDR2 SQIVND (reference sequence). There are 15 residues in the CDR3. Trimming took 6 bases from V and 4 from J; bases not matched to a gene: 5.